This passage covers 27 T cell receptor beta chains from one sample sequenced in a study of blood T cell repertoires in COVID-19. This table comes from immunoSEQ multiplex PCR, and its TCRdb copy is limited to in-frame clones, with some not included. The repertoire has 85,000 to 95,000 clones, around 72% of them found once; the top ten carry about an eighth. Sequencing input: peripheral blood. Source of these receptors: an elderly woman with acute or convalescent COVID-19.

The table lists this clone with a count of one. The CDR3 sequence: CASSQEGSPYNEQFF. CDR3 coding DNA: TGCGCCAGCAGCCAGGAGGGATCCCCCTACAATGAGCAGTTCTTC. V is TRBV4-1 and J is TRBJ2-1; TRBD2 might be the D (6 bases). The CDR3 has 15 residues. Trimming pared 3 bases from V and 2 bases from J, leaving 11 bases between. The germline CDR1 and CDR2 sequences are MGHRA and YSYEKL.

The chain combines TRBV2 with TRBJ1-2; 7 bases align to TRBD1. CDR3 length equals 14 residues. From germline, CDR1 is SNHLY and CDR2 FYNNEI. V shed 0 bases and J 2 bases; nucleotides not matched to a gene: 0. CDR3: CASSEATGNYGYTF. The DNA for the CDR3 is TGTGCCAGCAGTGAAGCGACAGGGAACTATGGCTACACCTTC.

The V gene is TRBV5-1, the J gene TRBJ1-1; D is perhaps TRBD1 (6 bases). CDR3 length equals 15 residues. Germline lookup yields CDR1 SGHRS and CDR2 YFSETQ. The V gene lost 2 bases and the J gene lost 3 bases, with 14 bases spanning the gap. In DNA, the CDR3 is TGCGCCAGCAGCTTCGGGGGGGCGTCTGACACTGAAGCTTTCTTT. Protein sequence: CASSFGGASDTEAFF. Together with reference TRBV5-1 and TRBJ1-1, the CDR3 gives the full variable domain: KAGVTQTPRYLIKTRGQQVTLSCSPISGHRSVSWYQQTPGQGLQFLFEYFSETQRNKGNFPGRFSGRQFSNSRSEMNVSTLELGDSALYLCASSFGGASDTEAFFGQGTRLTVV.

The CDR3 loop is CAISPAWADTQYF. The CDR3 DNA sequence: TGTGCCATCAGCCCAGCGTGGGCAGATACGCAGTATTTT. The V gene is TRBV10-3, the J gene TRBJ2-3; D unresolved. Germline-derived CDR1 and CDR2 are ENHRY and SYGVKD. Trimming took 6 bases from V and 4 from J, leaving 11 bases between them. The CDR3 covers 13 residues.

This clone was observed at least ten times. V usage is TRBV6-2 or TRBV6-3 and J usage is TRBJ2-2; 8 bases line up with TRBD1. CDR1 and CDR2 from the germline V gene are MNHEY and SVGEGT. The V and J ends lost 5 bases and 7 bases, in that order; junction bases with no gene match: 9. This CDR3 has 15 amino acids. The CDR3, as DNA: TGTGCCAGCAGTGTTGGACAGGGTGAGATCGGGGAGCTGTTTTTT. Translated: CASSVGQGEIGELFF.

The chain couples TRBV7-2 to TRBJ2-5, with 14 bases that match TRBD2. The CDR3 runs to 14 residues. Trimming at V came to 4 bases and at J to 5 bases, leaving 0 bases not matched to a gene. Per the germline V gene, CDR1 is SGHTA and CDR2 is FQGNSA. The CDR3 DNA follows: TGTGCCAGCAGCTGGACTAGCGGGGGGGAGACCCAGTACTTC. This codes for CASSWTSGGETQYF.

The CDR3 loop reads CSVGGQAQQPQHF. In DNA form, the CDR3 reads TGCAGCGTTGGGGGACAGGCCCAACAGCCCCAGCATTTT. The chain uses TRBV29-1 and TRBJ1-5, with 8 positions matching TRBD1. The V segment lost 4 bases and the J segment 7 bases; nucleotides outside the gene matches: 6. CDR1 and CDR2 from the germline V gene are SQVTM and ANQGSEA. The CDR3 runs 13 residues.

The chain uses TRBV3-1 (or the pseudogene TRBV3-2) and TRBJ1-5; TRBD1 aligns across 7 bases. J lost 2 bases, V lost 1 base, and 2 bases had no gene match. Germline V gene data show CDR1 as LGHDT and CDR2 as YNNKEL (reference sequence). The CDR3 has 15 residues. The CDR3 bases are TGTGCCAGCAGCCAAGGACAGGGAGGCAATCAGCCCCAGCATTTT. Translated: CASSQGQGGNQPQHF.

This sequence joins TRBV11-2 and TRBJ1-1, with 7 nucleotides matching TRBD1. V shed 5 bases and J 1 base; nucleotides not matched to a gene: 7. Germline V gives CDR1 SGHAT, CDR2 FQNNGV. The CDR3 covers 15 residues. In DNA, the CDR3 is TGTGCCAGCAGCCGCCTGGGACAGCCGAACACTGAAGCTTTCTTT. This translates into CASSRLGQPNTEAFF.

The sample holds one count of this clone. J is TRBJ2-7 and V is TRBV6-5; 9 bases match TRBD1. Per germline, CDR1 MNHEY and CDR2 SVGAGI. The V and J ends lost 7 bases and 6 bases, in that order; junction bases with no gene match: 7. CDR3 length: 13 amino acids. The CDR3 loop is CASMGTGTSEQYF. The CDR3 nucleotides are TGTGCCAGCATGGGGACAGGGACATCCGAGCAGTACTTC.

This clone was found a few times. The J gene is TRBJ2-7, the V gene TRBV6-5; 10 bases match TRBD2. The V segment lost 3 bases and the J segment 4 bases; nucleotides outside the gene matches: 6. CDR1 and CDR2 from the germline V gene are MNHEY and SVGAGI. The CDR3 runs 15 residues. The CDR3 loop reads CASSYGAGGQYEQYF. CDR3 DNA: TGTGCCAGCAGTTATGGAGCGGGGGGGCAATACGAGCAGTACTTC.

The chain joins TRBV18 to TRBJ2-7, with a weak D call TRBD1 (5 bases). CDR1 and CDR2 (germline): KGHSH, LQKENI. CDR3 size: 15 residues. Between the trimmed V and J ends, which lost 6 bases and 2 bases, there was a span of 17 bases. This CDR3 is CASSRDRPRAYEQYF. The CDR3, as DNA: TGTGCCAGCTCTCGAGACAGACCACGCGCCTACGAGCAGTACTTC.

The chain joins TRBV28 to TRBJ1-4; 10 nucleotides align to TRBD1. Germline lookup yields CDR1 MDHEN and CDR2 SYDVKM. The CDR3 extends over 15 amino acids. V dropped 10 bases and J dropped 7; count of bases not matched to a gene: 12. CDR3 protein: CATSSGQGIGEKLFF. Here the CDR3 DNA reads TGTGCCACCTCCTCGGGACAGGGGATAGGTGAAAAACTGTTTTTT.

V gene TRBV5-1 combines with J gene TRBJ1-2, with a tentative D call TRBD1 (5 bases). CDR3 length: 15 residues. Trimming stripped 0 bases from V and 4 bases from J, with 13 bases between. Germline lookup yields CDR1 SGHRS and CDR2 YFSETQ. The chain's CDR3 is CASSLEGRGTYGYTF. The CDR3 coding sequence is TGCGCCAGCAGCTTGGAAGGGAGGGGAACCTATGGCTACACCTTC.

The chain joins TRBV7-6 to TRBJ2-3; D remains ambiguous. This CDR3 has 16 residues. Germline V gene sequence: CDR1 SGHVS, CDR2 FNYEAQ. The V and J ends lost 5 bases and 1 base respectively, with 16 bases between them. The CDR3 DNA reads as TGTGCCAGCAGCCCACTCCCAGGCCTACGCACAGATACGCAGTATTTT. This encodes CASSPLPGLRTDTQYF.

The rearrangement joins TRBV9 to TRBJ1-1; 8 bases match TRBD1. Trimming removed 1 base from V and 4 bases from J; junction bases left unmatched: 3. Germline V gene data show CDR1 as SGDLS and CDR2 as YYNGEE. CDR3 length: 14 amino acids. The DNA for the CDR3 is TGTGCCAGCAGCGTAACAGGGGGGTCCACTGAAGCTTTCTTT. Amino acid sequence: CASSVTGGSTEAFF.

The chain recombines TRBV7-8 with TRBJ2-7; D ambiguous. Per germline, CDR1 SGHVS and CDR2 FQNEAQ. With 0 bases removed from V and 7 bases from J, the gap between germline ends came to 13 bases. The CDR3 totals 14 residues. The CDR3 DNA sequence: TGTGCCAGCAGCTTAGCGCTCCCGACTGGTGAGCAGTACTTC. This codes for CASSLALPTGEQYF.

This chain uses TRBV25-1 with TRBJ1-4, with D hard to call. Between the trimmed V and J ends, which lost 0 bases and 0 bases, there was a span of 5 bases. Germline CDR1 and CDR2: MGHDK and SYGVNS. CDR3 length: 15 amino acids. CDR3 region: CASSEYTTTNEKLFF. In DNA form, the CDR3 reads TGTGCCAGCAGTGAATACACAACAACTAATGAAAAACTGTTTTTT.

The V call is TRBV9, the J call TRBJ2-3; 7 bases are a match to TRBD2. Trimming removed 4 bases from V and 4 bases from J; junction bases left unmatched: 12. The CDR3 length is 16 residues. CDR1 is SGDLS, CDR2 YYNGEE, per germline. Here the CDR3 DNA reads TGTGCCAGCAGCCCCCCCGGGGGAGGGAGTGCAGATACGCAGTATTTT. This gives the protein CASSPPGGGSADTQYF. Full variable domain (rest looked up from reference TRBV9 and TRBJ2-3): DSGVTQTPKHLITATGQRVTLRCSPRSGDLSVYWYQQSLDQGLQFLIQYYNGEERAKGNILERFSAQQFPDLHSELNLSSLELGDSALYFCASSPPGGGSADTQYFGPGTRLTVL.

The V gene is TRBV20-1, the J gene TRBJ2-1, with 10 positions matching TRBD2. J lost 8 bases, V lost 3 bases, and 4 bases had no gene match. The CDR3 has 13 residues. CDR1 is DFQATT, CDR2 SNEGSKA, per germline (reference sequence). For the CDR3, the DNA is TGCAGTGCTAGTGGACTAGCGGCCGATGAGCAGTTCTTC. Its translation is CSASGLAADEQFF.

This chain's CDR3 is CASSQDPAAGAYNEQFF. The CDR3 nucleotides are TGCGCCAGCAGCCAAGATCCAGCGGCAGGGGCCTACAATGAGCAGTTCTTC. This chain connects TRBV4-3 to TRBJ2-1; D perhaps matches TRBD1 (6 bases). Per the germline V gene, CDR1 is LGHNA and CDR2 is YSLEER. The CDR3 has 17 amino acids. Trimming left V 0 bases short and J 2 bases short, with 14 bases between.

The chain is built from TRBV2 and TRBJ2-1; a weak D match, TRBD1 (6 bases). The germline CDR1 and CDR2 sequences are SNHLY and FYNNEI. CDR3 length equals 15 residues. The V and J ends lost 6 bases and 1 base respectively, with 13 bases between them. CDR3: CASSGQGGSYNEQFF. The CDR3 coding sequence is TGTGCCAGCAGCGGCCAAGGGGGTTCCTACAATGAGCAGTTCTTC.

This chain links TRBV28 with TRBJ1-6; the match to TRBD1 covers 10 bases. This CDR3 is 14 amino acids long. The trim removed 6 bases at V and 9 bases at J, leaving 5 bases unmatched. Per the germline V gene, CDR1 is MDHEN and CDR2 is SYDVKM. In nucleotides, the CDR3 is TGTGCCAGCAGCTCCGGGACAGGGGTTTCACCCCTCCACTTT. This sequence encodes CASSSGTGVSPLHF.

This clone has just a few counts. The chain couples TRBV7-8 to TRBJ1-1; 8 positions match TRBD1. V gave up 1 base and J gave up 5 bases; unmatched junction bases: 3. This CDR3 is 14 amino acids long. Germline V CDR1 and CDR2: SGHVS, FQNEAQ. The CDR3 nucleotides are TGTGCCAGCAGCTTAGTTACAGGGGGGACTGAAGCTTTCTTT. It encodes CASSLVTGGTEAFF.

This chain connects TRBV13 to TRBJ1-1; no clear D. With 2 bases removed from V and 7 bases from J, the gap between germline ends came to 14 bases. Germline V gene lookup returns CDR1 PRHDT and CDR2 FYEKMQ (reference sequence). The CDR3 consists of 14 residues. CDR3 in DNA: TGTGCCAGCAGCTTAATCGGGGAGGAAGGTGAAGCTTTCTTT. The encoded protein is CASSLIGEEGEAFF.

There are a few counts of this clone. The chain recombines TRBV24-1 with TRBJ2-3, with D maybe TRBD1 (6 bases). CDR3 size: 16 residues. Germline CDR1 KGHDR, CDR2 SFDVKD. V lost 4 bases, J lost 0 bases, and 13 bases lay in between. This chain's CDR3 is CATSDRTDTSTDTQYF. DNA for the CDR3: TGTGCCACCAGTGACCGGACAGATACTAGCACAGATACGCAGTATTTT.

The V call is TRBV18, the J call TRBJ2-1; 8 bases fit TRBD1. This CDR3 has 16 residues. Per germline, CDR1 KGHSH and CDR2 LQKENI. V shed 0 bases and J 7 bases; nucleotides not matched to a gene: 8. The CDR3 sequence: CASSPPDRGNRNEQFF. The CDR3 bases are TGTGCCAGCTCACCACCCGACAGGGGCAATCGTAATGAGCAGTTCTTC.